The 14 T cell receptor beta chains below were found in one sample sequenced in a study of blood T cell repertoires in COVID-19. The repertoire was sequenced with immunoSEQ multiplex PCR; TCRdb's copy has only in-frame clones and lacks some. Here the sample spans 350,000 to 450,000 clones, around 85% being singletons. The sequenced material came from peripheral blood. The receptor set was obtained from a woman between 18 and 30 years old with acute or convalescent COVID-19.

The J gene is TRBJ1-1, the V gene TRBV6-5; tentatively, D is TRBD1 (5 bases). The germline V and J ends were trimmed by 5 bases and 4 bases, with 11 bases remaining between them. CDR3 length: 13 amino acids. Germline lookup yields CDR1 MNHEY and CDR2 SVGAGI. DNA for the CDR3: TGTGCCAGCAGTACCCAGGGTGGCACTGAAGCTTTCTTT. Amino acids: CASSTQGGTEAFF.

The CDR3 DNA follows: TGTGCCAGTAATCCAGGGGGCGTAGGGAACACTGAAGCTTTCTTT. Its protein is CASNPGGVGNTEAFF. The chain joins TRBV28 to TRBJ1-1; 8 bases line up with TRBD1. The CDR3 runs 15 residues. In germline, CDR1 is MDHEN, CDR2 SYDVKM. Trimming at V came to 9 bases and at J to 1 base, leaving 10 bases not matched to a gene. Supplemented by reference TRBV28 and TRBJ1-1, the full variable domain reads DVKVTQSSRYLVKRTGEKVFLECVQDMDHENMFWYRQDPGLGLRLIYFSYDVKMKEKGDIPEGYSVSREKKERFSLILESASTNQTSMYLCASNPGGVGNTEAFFGQGTRLTVV.

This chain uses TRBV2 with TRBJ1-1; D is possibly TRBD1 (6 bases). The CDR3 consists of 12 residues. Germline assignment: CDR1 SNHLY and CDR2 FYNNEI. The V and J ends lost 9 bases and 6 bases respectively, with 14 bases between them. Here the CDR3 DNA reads TGTGCCAGACTACAGGGATCTCCTGAAGCTTTCTTT. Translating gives CARLQGSPEAFF. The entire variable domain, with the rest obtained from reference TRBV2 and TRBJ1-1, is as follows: EPEVTQTPSHQVTQMGQEVILRCVPISNHLYFYWYRQILGQKVEFLVSFYNNEISEKSEIFDDQFSVERPDGSNFTLKIRSTKLEDSAMYFCARLQGSPEAFFGQGTRLTVV.

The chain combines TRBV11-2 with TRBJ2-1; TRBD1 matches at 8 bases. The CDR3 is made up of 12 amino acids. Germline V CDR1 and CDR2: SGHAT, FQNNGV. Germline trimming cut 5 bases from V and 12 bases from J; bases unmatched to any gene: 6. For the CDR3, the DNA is TGTGCCAGCAGCCAGGGGGCTAGGTCGCAGTTCTTC. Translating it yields CASSQGARSQFF.

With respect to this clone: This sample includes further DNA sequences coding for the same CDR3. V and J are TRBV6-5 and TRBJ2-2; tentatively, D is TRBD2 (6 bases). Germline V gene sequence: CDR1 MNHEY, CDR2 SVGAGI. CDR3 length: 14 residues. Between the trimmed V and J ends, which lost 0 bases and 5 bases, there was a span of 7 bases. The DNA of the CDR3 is TGTGCCAGCAGTTACTCGAGCGGGACCGGGGAGCTGTTTTTT. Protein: CASSYSSGTGELFF.

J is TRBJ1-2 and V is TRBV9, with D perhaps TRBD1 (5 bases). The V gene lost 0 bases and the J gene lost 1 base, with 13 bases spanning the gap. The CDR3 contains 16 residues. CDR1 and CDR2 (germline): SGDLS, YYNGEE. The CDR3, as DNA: TGTGCCAGCAGCGTAGCTCGGACGGGGGGTAACTATGGCTACACCTTC. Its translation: CASSVARTGGNYGYTF.

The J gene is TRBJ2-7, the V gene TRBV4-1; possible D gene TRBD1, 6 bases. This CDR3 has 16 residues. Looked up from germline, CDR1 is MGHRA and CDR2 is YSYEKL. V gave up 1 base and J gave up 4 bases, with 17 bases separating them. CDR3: CASSQGDKAENYEQYF. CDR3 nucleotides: TGCGCCAGCAGCCAAGGGGACAAGGCAGAAAATTACGAGCAGTACTTC.

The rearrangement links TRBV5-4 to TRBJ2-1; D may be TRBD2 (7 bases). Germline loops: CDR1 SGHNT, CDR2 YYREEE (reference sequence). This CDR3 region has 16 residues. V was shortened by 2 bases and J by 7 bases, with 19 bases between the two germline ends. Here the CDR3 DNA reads TGTGCCAGCAGCTTAGGACAGTTGGCGGGGGCAAATGAGCAGTTCTTC. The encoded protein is CASSLGQLAGANEQFF. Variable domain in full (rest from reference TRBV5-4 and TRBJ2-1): ETGVTQSPTHLIKTRGQQVTLRCSSQSGHNTVSWYQQALGQGPQFIFQYYREEENGRGNFPPRFSGLQFPNYSSELNVNALELDDSALYLCASSLGQLAGANEQFFGPGTRLTVL.

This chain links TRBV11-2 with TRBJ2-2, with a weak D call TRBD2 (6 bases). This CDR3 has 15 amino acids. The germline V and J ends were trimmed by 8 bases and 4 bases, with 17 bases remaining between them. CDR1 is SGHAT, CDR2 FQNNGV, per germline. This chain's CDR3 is CASREFGTRTGELFF. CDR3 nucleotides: TGTGCCAGCCGGGAGTTTGGGACGCGCACCGGGGAGCTGTTTTTT.

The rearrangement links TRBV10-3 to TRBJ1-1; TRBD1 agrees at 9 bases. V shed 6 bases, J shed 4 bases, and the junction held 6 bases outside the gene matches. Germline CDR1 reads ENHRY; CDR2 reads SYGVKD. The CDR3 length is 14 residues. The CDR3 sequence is CAIRWDRASTEAFF. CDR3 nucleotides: TGTGCCATCAGATGGGACAGGGCGAGCACTGAAGCTTTCTTT.

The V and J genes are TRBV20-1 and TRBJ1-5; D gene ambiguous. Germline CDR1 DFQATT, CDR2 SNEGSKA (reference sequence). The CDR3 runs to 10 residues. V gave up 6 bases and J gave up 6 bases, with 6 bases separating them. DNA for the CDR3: TGCAGTGCCGGGGTTCAGCCCCAGCATTTT. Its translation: CSAGVQPQHF.

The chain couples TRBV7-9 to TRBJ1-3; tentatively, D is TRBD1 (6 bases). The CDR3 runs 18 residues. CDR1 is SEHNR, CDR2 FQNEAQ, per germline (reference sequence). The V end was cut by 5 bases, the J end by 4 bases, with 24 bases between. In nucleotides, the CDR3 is TGTGCCAGCAGCCTGGAGTATACAGCAGGGGTTCTAGGAAACACCATATATTTT. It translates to CASSLEYTAGVLGNTIYF.

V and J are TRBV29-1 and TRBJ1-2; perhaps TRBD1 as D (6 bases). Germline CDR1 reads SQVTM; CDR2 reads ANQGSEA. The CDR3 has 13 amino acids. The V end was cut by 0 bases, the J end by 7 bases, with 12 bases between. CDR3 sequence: CSVEDIQGFGYTF. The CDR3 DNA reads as TGCAGCGTTGAAGACATTCAGGGGTTTGGCTACACCTTC.

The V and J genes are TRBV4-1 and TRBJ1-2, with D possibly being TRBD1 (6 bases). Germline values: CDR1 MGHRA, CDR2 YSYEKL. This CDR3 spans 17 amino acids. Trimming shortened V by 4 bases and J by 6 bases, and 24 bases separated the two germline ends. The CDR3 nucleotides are TGCGCCAGCAGCCTGGGGGACATAGGGGAACACAACGATGGCTACACCTTC. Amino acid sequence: CASSLGDIGEHNDGYTF.